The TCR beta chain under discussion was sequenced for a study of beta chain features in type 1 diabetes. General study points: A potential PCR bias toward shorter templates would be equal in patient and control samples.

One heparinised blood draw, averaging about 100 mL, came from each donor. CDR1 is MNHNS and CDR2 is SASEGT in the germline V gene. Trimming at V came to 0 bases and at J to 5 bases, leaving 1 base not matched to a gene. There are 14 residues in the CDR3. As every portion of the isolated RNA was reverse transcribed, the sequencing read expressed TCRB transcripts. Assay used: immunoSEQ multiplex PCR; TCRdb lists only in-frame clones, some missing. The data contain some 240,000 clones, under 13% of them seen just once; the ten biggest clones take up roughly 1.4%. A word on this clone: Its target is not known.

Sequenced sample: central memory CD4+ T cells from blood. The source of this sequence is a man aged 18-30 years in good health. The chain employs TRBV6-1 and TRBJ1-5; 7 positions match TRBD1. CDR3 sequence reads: CASSEADRYQPQHF. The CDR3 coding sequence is TGTGCCAGCAGTGAAGCGGACAGGTATCAGCCCCAGCATTTT.